What follows are 2 T cell receptor beta chains derived from one specimen sequenced in a study of blood T cell repertoires in COVID-19. TCRdb keeps only in-frame clones here, not all; method: immunoSEQ multiplex PCR. The table lists about 150,000 clones, about four fifths of them singletons. Sequenced input: peripheral blood. The receptors here all came from a man in his sixties with acute or convalescent COVID-19.

This chain links TRBV19 with TRBJ2-1, with TRBD2 matching 10 bases. Germline values: CDR1 LNHDA, CDR2 SQIVND (reference sequence). The CDR3 has 17 residues. V trimming: 4 bases; J trimming: 7 bases; junction bases outside the gene matches: 13. The CDR3 loop reads CASSTQRGLARGNEQFF. The CDR3, as DNA: TGTGCCAGTAGTACCCAGCGGGGACTAGCGCGGGGGAATGAGCAGTTCTTC.

This chain joins TRBV5-1 and TRBJ1-2; D gene unclear. The CDR3 is made up of 13 amino acids. Trimming pared 3 bases from V and 13 bases from J, leaving 19 bases between. Germline V gene sequence: CDR1 SGHRS, CDR2 YFSETQ. CDR3 nucleotides: TGCGCCAGCAGCTCCGGTATCGGCGAGGCGGCCACCTTC. This translates into CASSSGIGEAATF.